What follows are 9 T cell receptor beta chains derived from one specimen sequenced in a study of T cell changes during pregnancy in multiple sclerosis. Assay: immunoSEQ multiplex PCR; the TCRdb copy retains only in-frame clones and omits some. The sample has over 90,000 clones, roughly 92% seen once. Sequenced material: peripheral blood, taken after pregnancy. The receptor set was obtained from a female donor with multiple sclerosis, enrolled in a pregnancy study.

About this clone itself: Mismatch with germline at one junction end may stem from a read error. The V gene is TRBV29-1, the J gene TRBJ2-5, with 8 nucleotides matching TRBD1. CDR1 is SQVTM and CDR2 is ANQGSEA in the germline V gene. CDR3 length: 12 amino acids. CDR3 nucleotide sequence: TGCAGCGTTGCGCTACAGGGGGGCCCACATAACTTC. This codes for CSVALQGGPHNF.

The J gene is TRBJ2-3, the V gene TRBV4-1; D perhaps matches TRBD2 (6 bases). Deletions cut 2 bases from V and 1 base from J, with 10 bases between. The CDR3 runs 15 residues. Germline assignment: CDR1 MGHRA and CDR2 YSYEKL. The CDR3 DNA sequence: TGCGCCAGCAGCCAAATGGGGGGTGGCACAGATACGCAGTATTTT. As protein: CASSQMGGGTDTQYF.

The rearrangement joins TRBV6-1 to TRBJ1-1; 9 bases agree with TRBD1. This CDR3 contains 14 residues. Germline V gives CDR1 MNHNS, CDR2 SASEGT. The trim removed 7 bases at V and 3 bases at J, leaving 6 bases unmatched. The DNA of the CDR3 is TGTGCCAGCATAAACAGGGGGCTCGACACTGAAGCTTTCTTT. Translation gives CASINRGLDTEAFF.

The rearrangement links TRBV30 to TRBJ1-5; unclear D gene. From germline, CDR1 is GTSNPN and CDR2 SVGIG (reference sequence). Trimming removed 1 base at V and 5 bases at J, with 6 bases between. The CDR3 spans 12 residues. The CDR3 DNA reads TGTGCCTGGAGTGCAGGTGATCAGCCCCAGCATTTT. Translated, it gives CAWSAGDQPQHF.

The chain uses TRBV2 and TRBJ2-7; 8 bases are shared with TRBD1. The CDR3 totals 17 residues. V lost 0 bases, J lost 3 bases, and 10 bases stayed unmatched. Germline values: CDR1 SNHLY, CDR2 FYNNEI. For the CDR3, the DNA is TGTGCCAGCAGTGAAGCGCTTATAGTGGGGACAGGCTACGAGCAGTACTTC. Its translation: CASSEALIVGTGYEQYF.

Details on this clone: Germline and junction disagree at one end, which may indicate a read error. The chain employs TRBV7-8 and TRBJ2-7, with 8 bases matching TRBD2. The CDR3 has 19 residues. Germline assignment: CDR1 SGHVS and CDR2 FQNEAQ. The CDR3, as DNA: TGTGCCAGCAGCCGGGGGGGGATCCCGTGGCGGGGAGCCTCCAACGAGCAGTACTTC. Protein product: CASSRGGIPWRGASNEQYF. The full variable domain, completed using reference TRBV7-8 and TRBJ2-7, is GAGVSQSPRYKVAKRGQDVALRCDPISGHVSLFWYQQALGQGPEFLTYFQNEAQLDKSGLPSDRFFAERPEGSVSTLKIQRTQQEDSAVYLCASSRGGIPWRGASNEQYFGPGTRLTVT.

The gene calls are TRBV4-2 and TRBJ2-1; 7 positions match TRBD2. This CDR3 region has 16 residues. From germline, CDR1 is LGHNA and CDR2 YNFKEQ. V lost 0 bases and J lost 5; bases outside the gene matches: 7. This CDR3 reads CASSQDQQGGNNEQFF. CDR3 bases: TGTGCCAGCAGCCAAGATCAGCAGGGAGGGAACAATGAGCAGTTCTTC.

This clone appeared a single time. This chain joins TRBV10-1 and TRBJ2-2, with D unclear. This CDR3 region has 15 residues. From germline, CDR1 is WNHNN and CDR2 SYGVQD (reference sequence). V shed 1 base and J shed 6 bases, with 12 bases lying between them. The CDR3 loop reads CASSEYSSRPGELFF. The CDR3 DNA is TGCGCCAGCAGTGAGTACTCTAGTCGACCCGGGGAGCTGTTTTTT.

This sequence joins TRBV28 and TRBJ1-1; D is possibly TRBD1 (5 bases). The CDR3 sequence is 16 residues long. CDR1 MDHEN and CDR2 SYDVKM come from the germline V gene. Between the trimmed V and J ends, which lost 4 bases and 4 bases, there was a span of 19 bases. CDR3 in amino acids: CASSSNSWGDGTEAFF. CDR3 sequence (DNA): TGTGCCAGCAGTTCTAACTCCTGGGGGGATGGCACTGAAGCTTTCTTT.